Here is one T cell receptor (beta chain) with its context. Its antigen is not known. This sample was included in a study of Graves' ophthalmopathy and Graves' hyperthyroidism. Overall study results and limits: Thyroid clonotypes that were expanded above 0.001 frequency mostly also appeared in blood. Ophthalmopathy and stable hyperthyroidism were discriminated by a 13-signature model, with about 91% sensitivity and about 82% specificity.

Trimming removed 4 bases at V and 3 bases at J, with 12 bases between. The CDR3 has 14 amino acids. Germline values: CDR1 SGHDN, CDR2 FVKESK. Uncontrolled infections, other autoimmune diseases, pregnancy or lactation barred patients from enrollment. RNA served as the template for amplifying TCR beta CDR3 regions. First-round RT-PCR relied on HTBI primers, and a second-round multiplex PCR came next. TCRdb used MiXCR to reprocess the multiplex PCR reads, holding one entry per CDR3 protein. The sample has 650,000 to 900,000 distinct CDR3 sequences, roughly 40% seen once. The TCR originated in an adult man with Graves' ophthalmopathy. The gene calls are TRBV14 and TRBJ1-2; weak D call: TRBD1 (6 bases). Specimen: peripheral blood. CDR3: CASSPTGGYYGYTF. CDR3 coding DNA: TGTGCCAGCAGCCCGACAGGAGGGTACTATGGCTACACCTTC.